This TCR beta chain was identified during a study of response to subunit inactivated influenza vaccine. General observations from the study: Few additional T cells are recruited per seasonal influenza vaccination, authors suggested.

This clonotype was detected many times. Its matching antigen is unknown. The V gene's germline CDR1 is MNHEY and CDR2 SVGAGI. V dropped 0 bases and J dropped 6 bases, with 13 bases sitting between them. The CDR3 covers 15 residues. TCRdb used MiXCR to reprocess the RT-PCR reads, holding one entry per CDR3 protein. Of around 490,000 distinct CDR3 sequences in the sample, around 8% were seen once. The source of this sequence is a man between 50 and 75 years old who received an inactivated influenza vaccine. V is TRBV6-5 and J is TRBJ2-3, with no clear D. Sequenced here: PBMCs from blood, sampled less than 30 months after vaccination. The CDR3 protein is CASSYSPKTADTQYF. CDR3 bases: TGTGCCAGCAGTTACTCCCCAAAGACTGCGGATACGCAGTATTTT.